This paragraph covers one T cell receptor beta chain sequence. The record originates from a study of cytomegalovirus exposure and HLA in healthy donors. Both 60 Vbeta primers and 13 Jbeta primers went into the PCR. Generated by immunoSEQ multiplex PCR, the TCRdb table keeps only in-frame clones and is missing some. The repertoire consists of tens of thousands of clones, with about 70% occurring once and the leading ten covering 11%. Germline CDR1 and CDR2: SGHTA and FQGNSA. The V end lost 2 bases, the J end lost 6 bases, and 11 bases lay between the germline ends. The CDR3 loop spans 14 amino acids. The clonotype originates from a woman aged 25 to 39 in good health and CMV-seronegative. The chain has TRBV7-2 and TRBJ2-1; D unclear. Sample: PBMCs. Written as DNA, the CDR3 is TGTGCCAGCAGCTTAAGTGCGTCCCGCAATGAGCAGTTCTTC. It translates to CASSLSASRNEQFF.